The sequence of this T cell receptor (beta chain) was determined in a study of T cells in tumors after PD-1 blockade. Whole-study context: During anti-PD-1 treatment, some patients continued daily vismodegib 150 mg.

This CDR3 spans 11 amino acids. Per germline, CDR1 DFQATT and CDR2 SNEGSKA (reference sequence). Some clones are missing from TCRdb's copy, which holds only in-frame ones; the method was immunoSEQ multiplex PCR. The sample has over 2,000 clones, 60% to 80% seen once; the top ten hold approximately 12%. This sequence joins TRBV20-1 and TRBJ2-7; perhaps TRBD2 as D (6 bases). The specimen comprised tumor tissue, sampled after anti-PD-1 treatment. The receptor was derived from a human donor with basal cell carcinoma. This CDR3 is CSLAVLDEQYF. In DNA form, the CDR3 reads TGCTCTTTAGCGGTCCTGGACGAGCAGTACTTC.